The 18 T cell receptor beta chains below come from one sample, sequenced in a study of T-cell reconstitution after alpha-beta-depleted transplantation in children. Unique molecular identifiers were used in preparing the TCRbeta library. Via MiXCR, TCRdb re-called the PCR reads, giving one row per CDR3 protein. The sample gives 490,000 or so distinct CDR3 sequences, more than 9% of which show up once; approximately 2% is in the top ten. Here the sequenced sample was PBMCs, taken before TCRalphabeta/CD19-depleted stem cell transplant. These receptors were obtained from a child younger than 10 with inherited bone marrow failure, due to receive a stem cell transplant.

Many counts were recorded for this clonotype. J is TRBJ2-3 and V is TRBV2; D unresolved. Trimming took 3 bases from V and 8 from J, leaving 15 bases between them. Germline values: CDR1 SNHLY, CDR2 FYNNEI. This CDR3 comprises 14 residues. In nucleotides, the CDR3 is TGTGCCAGCAGTGATGTCGGCGCGATAACTACGCAGTATTTT. Encoded protein: CASSDVGAITTQYF.

Here the CDR3 reads CASRRYIQGFSPGYTF. DNA for the CDR3: TGTGCCAGCAGGCGGTACATACAGGGATTTTCTCCGGGCTACACCTTC. The chain employs TRBV6-1 and TRBJ1-2; weak D call: TRBD1 (6 bases). V was clipped by 6 bases and J by 8 bases, with 25 bases between them. This CDR3 is 16 amino acids long. Germline CDR1 is MNHNS and CDR2 is SASEGT.

This clonotype has a count of ten or more. The chain recombines TRBV5-1 with TRBJ2-4; D is possibly TRBD1 or TRBD2 (5 bases each). The V gene lost 4 bases and the J gene lost 6 bases, with 20 bases spanning the gap. Looked up from germline, CDR1 is SGHRS and CDR2 is YFSETQ. The CDR3 consists of 16 residues. This CDR3 is CASSPQSEGKGNIQYF. CDR3 DNA sequence: TGCGCCAGCAGCCCCCAAAGTGAGGGGAAGGGAAACATTCAGTACTTC.

The chain recombines TRBV7-2 with TRBJ2-1; tentative D call: TRBD2 (6 bases). The V gene lost 7 bases and the J gene lost 9 bases, with 13 bases spanning the gap. This CDR3 region has 12 residues. Germline-derived CDR1 and CDR2 are SGHTA and FQGNSA. CDR3 coding DNA: TGTGCCAGCATCAAATCCGGGGGTGAGCAGTTCTTC. Translation gives CASIKSGGEQFF. Full variable domain (outside the CDR3, taken from reference TRBV7-2 and TRBJ2-1): GAGVSQSPSNKVTEKGKDVELRCDPISGHTALYWYRQSLGQGLEFLIYFQGNSAPDKSGLPSDRFSAERTGGSVSTLTIQRTQQEDSAVYLCASIKSGGEQFFGPGTRLTVL.

In this sample, this clonotype turned up many times. The V call is TRBV4-3, the J call TRBJ1-1; D remains ambiguous. V was cut by 1 base and J by 0 bases, with 9 bases left in between. The CDR3 runs to 15 residues. CDR1 LGHNA and CDR2 YSLEER come from the germline V gene. The CDR3 region is CASSQGHHLNTEAFF. The CDR3 DNA is TGCGCCAGCAGCCAAGGTCATCACTTGAACACTGAAGCTTTCTTT.

Ten or more counts support this clonotype. The chain recombines TRBV20-1 with TRBJ2-5; D perhaps matches TRBD2 (5 bases). This CDR3 is 14 amino acids long. The V and J ends lost 7 bases and 3 bases respectively, with 18 bases between them. Germline values: CDR1 DFQATT, CDR2 SNEGSKA (reference sequence). The CDR3 here is CSVLSMEREETQYF. The CDR3 nucleotides are TGCAGTGTCCTATCCATGGAGAGGGAAGAGACCCAGTACTTC.

This clonotype was observed at least ten times. The rearrangement uses TRBV12-3 or TRBV12-4 and TRBJ1-1; D is unclear. CDR3 length: 14 amino acids. V gave up 3 bases and J gave up 1 base, with 9 bases separating them. CDR3 bases: TGTGCCAGCAGTTTCGATGTAGGGAACACTGAAGCTTTCTTT. Translated, it gives CASSFDVGNTEAFF.

This clonotype was recorded a few times. This chain uses TRBV5-1 with TRBJ2-7; possibly TRBD1 for D (6 bases). V lost 4 bases and J lost 5, with 19 bases in between. The CDR3 contains 15 residues. Germline V gene sequence: CDR1 SGHRS, CDR2 YFSETQ. DNA for the CDR3: TGCGCCAGCAGCGAAAGGGACACCCTTCGGAACGAGCAGTACTTC. This encodes CASSERDTLRNEQYF.

This clonotype was seen many times. The chain recombines TRBV5-1 with TRBJ2-3; 11 nucleotides line up with TRBD2. V lost 0 bases and J lost 3; bases outside the gene matches: 9. The CDR3 consists of 18 residues. CDR1 and CDR2 (germline): SGHRS, YFSETQ. CDR3 in amino acids: CASSLGTSGSMGTDTQYF. As DNA, the CDR3 is TGCGCCAGCAGCTTGGGCACTAGCGGGAGTATGGGGACAGATACGCAGTATTTT.

This clonotype was counted ten times or more. The chain combines TRBV12-3 or TRBV12-4 with TRBJ1-1, with 7 bases matching TRBD1. V was pared by 7 bases and J by 3 bases, with 8 bases of the junction left unmatched. This CDR3 contains 14 residues. In DNA form, the CDR3 reads TGTGCCAGCATTTGGGGACAGTTGCACACTGAAGCTTTCTTT. This sequence encodes CASIWGQLHTEAFF.

This clonotype was picked up many times. The rearrangement joins TRBV7-2 to TRBJ2-1; 11 bases are shared with TRBD1. The CDR3 loop spans 15 amino acids. The ends lost 3 bases at V and 4 bases at J; junction bases unmatched: 2. The germline CDR1 and CDR2 sequences are SGHTA and FQGNSA. The CDR3 nucleotides are TGTGCCAGCAGCTTTGGACAGGGGGCATACAATGAGCAGTTCTTC. It encodes CASSFGQGAYNEQFF.

The table lists this clonotype with many counts. The rearrangement joins TRBV5-6 to TRBJ1-1; a weak D match, TRBD1 (6 bases). Between the trimmed V and J ends, which lost 0 bases and 4 bases, there was a span of 10 bases. The CDR3 length is 14 residues. Germline V gives CDR1 SGHDT, CDR2 YYEEEE. This chain's CDR3 is CASSLVAGATEAFF. The CDR3 bases are TGTGCCAGCAGCTTGGTGGCAGGGGCCACTGAAGCTTTCTTT.

This clonotype was counted between two and nine times. This chain uses TRBV27 with TRBJ1-4, with 8 bases fitting TRBD1. The CDR3 is 16 residues long. V lost 2 bases, J lost 1 base, and 3 bases stayed unmatched. Germline V gene lookup returns CDR1 MNHEY and CDR2 SMNVEV (reference sequence). This CDR3 reads CASSLTTGGTNEKLFF. In nucleotides, the CDR3 is TGTGCCAGCAGTTTAACCACAGGGGGAACTAATGAAAAACTGTTTTTT.

Of note for this clonotype: With a much larger clone just one base away, this may be a read error. The chain recombines TRBV28 with TRBJ1-1; unclear D gene. There are 15 residues in the CDR3. The germline CDR1 and CDR2 sequences are MDHEN and SYDVKM. In DNA, the CDR3 is TGTGCCAGCAGCCCTTCGGGCAATTTGAACTCTGAAGCTTTCTTT. Amino acids: CASSPSGNLNSEAFF.

This clonotype was seen at least ten times. The chain has TRBV25-1 and TRBJ2-5, with unresolved D. V dropped 1 base and J dropped 5 bases, with 8 bases sitting between them. Germline V gene lookup returns CDR1 MGHDK and CDR2 SYGVNS. The CDR3 length is 13 residues. The CDR3 spells CASSEWVWETQYF. The CDR3 nucleotides read TGTGCCAGCAGTGAATGGGTTTGGGAGACCCAGTACTTC.

This chain uses TRBV9 with TRBJ2-7, with 8 bases fitting TRBD1. The CDR3 has 14 amino acids. Trimming cost V 1 base and J 3 bases; bases outside gene matches: 3. From germline, CDR1 is SGDLS and CDR2 YYNGEE. The CDR3 nucleotides are TGTGCCAGCAGCGTAAGCACAGGGGGCTACGAGCAGTACTTC. Protein sequence: CASSVSTGGYEQYF.

The gene calls are TRBV5-6 and TRBJ2-1; the match to TRBD2 covers 7 bases. V lost 7 bases to trimming and J lost 1 base; unmatched junction nucleotides: 11. Germline V gene lookup returns CDR1 SGHDT and CDR2 YYEEEE. CDR3 length equals 16 residues. In DNA, the CDR3 is TGTGCCAGCGGGCCAGCGGGACGGCCGTCCTACAATGAGCAGTTCTTC. It yields the protein CASGPAGRPSYNEQFF.

This clonotype was observed a handful of times. The V and J genes are TRBV29-1 and TRBJ2-6; D is uncertain. The CDR3 is 14 residues long. Germline V lookup: CDR1 SQVTM, CDR2 ANQGSEA. Trimming removed 1 base at V and 0 bases at J, with 4 bases between. CDR3 nucleotide sequence: TGCAGCGTTGAAGGAAGCTCTGGGGCCAACGTCCTGACTTTC. Residues: CSVEGSSGANVLTF.